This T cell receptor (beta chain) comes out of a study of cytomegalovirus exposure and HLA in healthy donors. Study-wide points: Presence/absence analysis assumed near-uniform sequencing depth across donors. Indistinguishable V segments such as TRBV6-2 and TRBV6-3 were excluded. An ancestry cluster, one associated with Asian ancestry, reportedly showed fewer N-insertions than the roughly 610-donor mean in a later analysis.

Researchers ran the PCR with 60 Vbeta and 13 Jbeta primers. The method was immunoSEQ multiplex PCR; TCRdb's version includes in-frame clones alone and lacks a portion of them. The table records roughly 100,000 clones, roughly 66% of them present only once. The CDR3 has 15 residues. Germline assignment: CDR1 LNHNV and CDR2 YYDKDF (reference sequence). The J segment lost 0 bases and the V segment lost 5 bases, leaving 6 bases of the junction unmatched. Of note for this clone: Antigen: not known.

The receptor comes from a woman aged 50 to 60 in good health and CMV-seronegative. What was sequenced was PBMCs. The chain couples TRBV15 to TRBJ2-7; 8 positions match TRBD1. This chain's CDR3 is CATSRHGTGSYEQYF. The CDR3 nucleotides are TGTGCCACCAGCCGACACGGGACAGGCTCCTACGAGCAGTACTTC.